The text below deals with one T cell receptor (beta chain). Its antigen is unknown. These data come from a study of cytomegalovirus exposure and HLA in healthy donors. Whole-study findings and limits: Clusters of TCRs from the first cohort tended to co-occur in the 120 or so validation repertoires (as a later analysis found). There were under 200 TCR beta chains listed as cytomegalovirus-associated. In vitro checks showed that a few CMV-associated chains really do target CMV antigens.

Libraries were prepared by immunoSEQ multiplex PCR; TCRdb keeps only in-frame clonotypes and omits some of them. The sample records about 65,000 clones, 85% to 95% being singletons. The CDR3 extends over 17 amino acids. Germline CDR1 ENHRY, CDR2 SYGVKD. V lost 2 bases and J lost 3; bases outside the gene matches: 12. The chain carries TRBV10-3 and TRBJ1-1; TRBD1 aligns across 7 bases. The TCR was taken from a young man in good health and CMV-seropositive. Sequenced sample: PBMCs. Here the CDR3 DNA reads TGTGCCATCAGTGAGCGGGCAGGAGGGGGCATTGACACTGAAGCTTTCTTT. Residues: CAISERAGGGIDTEAFF.